The 9 T cell receptor beta chains in this list originate from one sample, sequenced in a study of spatial heterogeneity in lung cancer. Each CDR3 protein gets one entry after TCRdb re-called the 5' RACE reads with MiXCR. Counted here are under 7,000 distinct CDR3 sequences, about 12% occurring once; the ten biggest clones make up 15% to 20%. Time point described: sample taken at primary tumor resection. The sample here was lung tissue, taken at surgery. The receptors were gathered from a human donor with early-stage non-small cell lung cancer.

Within the sample, this clonotype is medium-sized (0.01 to 0.1%). Germline and junction disagree at one end, which may indicate a read error. This beta chain is off target for a library built for alpha chains, so its abundance means little. The V call is TRBV12-3 or TRBV12-4, the J call TRBJ2-1, with a possible D match to TRBD1 (6 bases). The CDR3 contains 12 residues. The CDR3 spells CASSQGTGRLVF. As DNA, the CDR3 is TGTGCCAGCAGTCAGGGGACCGGTCGCCTAGTCTTC.

Note on this clonotype: This beta chain appears as a stray read in a library generated for alpha chains; its size is not informative. V gene TRBV6-5 combines with J gene TRBJ1-5, with TRBD1 as a possible D gene (6 bases). CDR1 is MNHEY and CDR2 is SVGAGI in the germline V gene. V lost 6 bases, J lost 2 bases, and 8 bases lay in between. The length of the CDR3 is 13 residues. CDR3 region: CASRQGGNQPQHF. In DNA form, the CDR3 reads TGTGCCAGCAGACAGGGCGGCAATCAGCCCCAGCATTTT.

The sample holds many counts of this clonotype. This beta chain lies outside the target of a library built for alpha chains; its clone size means little. The CDR3 spells CAWSPGGNSPLHF. The CDR3 bases are TGTGCCTGGAGCCCAGGGGGTAATTCACCCCTCCACTTT. The chain links TRBV30 to TRBJ1-6, with 7 bases aligning to TRBD1. CDR3 size: 13 residues. V was pared by 3 bases and J by 6 bases, with 2 bases of the junction left unmatched. Germline V gene sequence: CDR1 GTSNPN, CDR2 SVGIG (reference sequence).

This clonotype is medium-sized within its sample. With the library built for alpha chains, this beta chain is off target and its frequency is not meaningful. The gene calls are TRBV23-1 and TRBJ1-1; D not certain. TRBV23-1 is labeled an ORF, and its function is uncertain. Trimming took 6 bases from V and 6 from J, leaving 23 bases between them. The CDR3 has 16 residues. The CDR3 DNA is TGCGCCAGCAGGCGGGCGATGATCCGGCGGGAACCTGAAGCTTTCTTT. Protein product: CASRRAMIRREPEAFF.

Many counts were recorded for this clonotype. This beta chain is a stray read from a library made for alpha chains; its abundance is not meaningful. The rearrangement links TRBV12-3 or TRBV12-4 to TRBJ2-7; D is unclear. V was shortened by 3 bases and J by 4 bases, with 7 bases between the two germline ends. The CDR3 spans 12 residues. The CDR3 sequence is CASSLYKYEQYF. The CDR3 DNA sequence: TGTGCCAGCAGTTTGTATAAGTACGAGCAGTACTTC.

This clonotype appeared many times. This beta chain came through as a stray read in a library set up for alpha chains, and its size says little. The V and J genes are TRBV6-1 and TRBJ2-3; TRBD2 aligns across 9 bases. This CDR3 has 15 residues. CDR1 is MNHNS and CDR2 is SASEGT in the germline V gene. V gave up 6 bases and J gave up 4 bases; unmatched junction bases: 8. In DNA form, the CDR3 reads TGTGCCAGCAGCGAGGGGGTAGCGGGAGCAGATACGCAGTATTTT. Its protein is CASSEGVAGADTQYF.

This clonotype was seen at least ten times. This beta chain came through as a stray read in a library set up for alpha chains, and its size says little. V gene TRBV3-1 combines with J gene TRBJ1-2; no clear D gene. Germline loops: CDR1 LGHDT, CDR2 YNNKEL (reference sequence). Trimming shortened V by 1 base and J by 4 bases, and 10 bases separated the two germline ends. This CDR3 is 14 amino acids long. CDR3 DNA: TGTGCCAGCAGCCAAGTGCGCGGGAGCTATGGCTACACCTTC. Residues: CASSQVRGSYGYTF.

Within the sample, this clonotype is hyperexpanded. Since it is a stray read in a library aimed at alpha chains, this beta chain has a size that is not meaningful. V gene TRBV11-1 combines with J gene TRBJ2-7, with D unclear. Trimming took off 5 bases at V and 1 base at J, with 12 bases between the two ends. Germline V gene lookup returns CDR1 SGHAT and CDR2 FQDESV (reference sequence). The CDR3 contains 14 residues. The CDR3 sequence: CASSQILGSYEQYF. CDR3 nucleotide sequence: TGTGCCAGCAGCCAAATCCTGGGGTCCTACGAGCAGTACTTC.

To note about this clonotype: This beta chain came through as a stray read in a library set up for alpha chains, and its size says little. The chain has TRBV6-2 or TRBV6-3 and TRBJ1-5; D call uncertain. V gave up 2 bases and J gave up 8 bases, with 7 bases separating them. There are 12 residues in the CDR3. From germline, CDR1 is MNHEY and CDR2 SVGEGT. The DNA for the CDR3 is TGTGCCAGCAGTTACACGGCTGAGCCCCAGCATTTT. Protein sequence: CASSYTAEPQHF.